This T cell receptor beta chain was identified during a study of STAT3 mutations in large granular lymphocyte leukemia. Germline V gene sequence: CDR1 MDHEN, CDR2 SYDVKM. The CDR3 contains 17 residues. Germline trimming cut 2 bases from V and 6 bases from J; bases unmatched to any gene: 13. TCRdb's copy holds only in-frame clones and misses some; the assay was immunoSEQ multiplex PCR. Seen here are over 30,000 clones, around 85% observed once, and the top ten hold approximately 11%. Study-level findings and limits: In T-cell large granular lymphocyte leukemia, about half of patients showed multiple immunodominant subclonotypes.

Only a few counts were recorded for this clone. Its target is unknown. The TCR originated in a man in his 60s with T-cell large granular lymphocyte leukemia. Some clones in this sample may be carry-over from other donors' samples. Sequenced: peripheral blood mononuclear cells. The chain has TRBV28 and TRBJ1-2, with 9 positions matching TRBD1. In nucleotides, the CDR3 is TGTGCCAGCAGTTTACTAGGGGGCACAGGGGGCCGGGATGGCTACACCTTC. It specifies CASSLLGGTGGRDGYTF.